The following is a T cell receptor (beta chain) sequence with its context. Its antigen remains unknown. One end of the junction does not line up with germline, which may come from a read error. TCRdb re-analysed the reads in MiXCR, keeping a single row per CDR3 protein. The sample comprises 60,000 or so distinct CDR3 sequences, around 20% of which are singletons, and 2% to 2.5% rests with the top ten. The sample belongs to a study of lung T cells in sarcoidosis with Löfgren's syndrome. Points from the study as a whole: Shared TRAV12-1 and TRBV2 CDR3 motifs across Löfgren's syndrome patients reportedly suggested public CD4+ TCRs. Versus controls, Löfgren's syndrome patients reportedly showed TRAV12-1 and TRBV2 as most expanded.

CDR3 size: 13 residues. Sequenced input: CD4+ T cells from PBMCs. The TCR was taken from a human donor with sarcoidosis (Löfgren's syndrome or another form), or a control subject (not recorded which). The genes are TRBV12-3 or TRBV12-4 and TRBJ1-1; D gene uncertain. The CDR3 spells CASSAGRGTETFF. The CDR3 region has the DNA TGTGCCAGCAGCGCCGGGCGGGGTACTGAAACTTTCTTT.